What follows are 11 T cell receptor beta chains derived from one specimen sequenced in a study of blood T cell repertoires in COVID-19. Using immunoSEQ multiplex PCR, the repertoire was profiled, and TCRdb retains in-frame clones only, with some absent. This table holds 200,000 to 300,000 clones, around 89% found once. The sequencing sample was made of PBMCs or T cells enriched from blood (not recorded which). The receptors shown here come from a woman between 40 and 50 years old with acute COVID-19.

The rearrangement joins TRBV7-9 to TRBJ2-1; perhaps TRBD2 as D (7 bases). There are 16 residues in the CDR3. Germline CDR1 reads SEHNR; CDR2 reads FQNEAQ (reference sequence). Trimming pared 2 bases from V and 9 bases from J, leaving 20 bases between. The CDR3 DNA is TGTGCCAGCAGCTTACGAGGGGGAGGGCCGTTTGGTGAGCAGTTCTTC. This codes for CASSLRGGGPFGEQFF.

V gene TRBV24-1 combines with J gene TRBJ2-2, with D possibly being TRBD1 (5 bases). The V end lost 0 bases, the J end lost 5 bases, and 9 bases lay between the germline ends. Germline lookup yields CDR1 KGHDR and CDR2 SFDVKD. The CDR3 covers 15 residues. In DNA form, the CDR3 reads TGTGCCACCAGTGATTTGGGCAGGGCTACCGGGGAGCTGTTTTTT. Translation gives CATSDLGRATGELFF.

This clone was observed a single time. The chain employs TRBV10-2 and TRBJ2-7, with 9 bases aligning to TRBD2. The CDR3 is 16 amino acids. V lost 0 bases and J lost 5; bases outside the gene matches: 8. The germline V gene has CDR1 WSHSY and CDR2 SAAADI. CDR3 sequence: CASSESAGGMIHEQYF. The CDR3 DNA follows: TGCGCCAGCAGTGAGTCTGCGGGGGGGATGATCCACGAGCAGTACTTC.

This clone was observed once. The rearrangement uses TRBV7-2 and TRBJ2-1, with D uncertain. There are 16 residues in the CDR3. V lost 7 bases and J lost 0, with 16 bases in between. Germline V gene data show CDR1 as SGHTA and CDR2 as FQGNSA. The CDR3 is CASTKYSLSSYNEQFF. CDR3 in DNA: TGTGCCAGCACCAAATACTCTTTGAGCTCCTACAATGAGCAGTTCTTC.

V is TRBV2 and J is TRBJ1-1; 12 nucleotides match TRBD1. The trim removed 6 bases at V and 4 bases at J, leaving 3 bases unmatched. CDR1 and CDR2 (germline): SNHLY, FYNNEI. This CDR3 region has 14 residues. Here the CDR3 DNA reads TGTGCCAGCAGAGGGACAGGGGGCACCACTGAAGCTTTCTTT. It is translated as CASRGTGGTTEAFF.

The V call is TRBV16, the J call TRBJ2-3; TRBD2 matches 12 bases. Per the germline V gene, CDR1 is KGHSY and CDR2 is FQNENV. J was trimmed by 10 bases and V by 4 bases; bases with no gene match: 6. CDR3 length: 14 residues. The CDR3: CASSRRLAGEAQYF. The CDR3 DNA sequence: TGTGCCAGCAGCCGGCGACTAGCGGGAGAAGCGCAGTATTTT. The variable domain in full, completed from reference TRBV16 and TRBJ2-3, reads GEEVAQTPKHLVRGEGQKAKLYCAPIKGHSYVFWYQQVLKNEFKFLISFQNENVFDETGMPKERFSAKCLPNSPCSLEIQATKLEDSAVYFCASSRRLAGEAQYFGPGTRLTVL.

The genes are TRBV4-1 and TRBJ2-5; 7 bases are a match to TRBD1. The V and J ends lost 4 bases and 6 bases, in that order; junction bases with no gene match: 5. The CDR3 totals 13 residues. Per germline, CDR1 MGHRA and CDR2 YSYEKL. The CDR3 nucleotides are TGCGCCAGCAGCCGACAGGGATCAAAGACCCAGTACTTC. Encoded protein: CASSRQGSKTQYF.

Notes on this clone: A much more abundant neighbour one base away suggests this may be a read error. Other nucleotide sequences from this sample produce the same CDR3. The CDR3 loop reads CASSISGSSYNEQFF. The CDR3 DNA sequence: TGTGCCAGTAGTATAAGCGGGAGCTCCTACAATGAGCAGTTCTTC. The chain couples TRBV19 to TRBJ2-1; TRBD2 aligns across 8 bases. The junction had 0 bases not matched to a gene; V was cut back by 2 bases and J by 0 bases. The CDR3 runs 15 residues. CDR1 and CDR2 from the germline V gene are LNHDA and SQIVND (reference sequence).

The chain carries TRBV30 and TRBJ1-6, with D possibly being TRBD1 (6 bases). From germline, CDR1 is GTSNPN and CDR2 SVGIG (reference sequence). CDR3 length equals 16 residues. V lost 3 bases to trimming and J lost 3 bases, with 15 bases between them. The CDR3 DNA sequence: TGTGCCTGGAGCGCCAAGGACAGCTTCTATAATTCACCCCTCCACTTT. As protein: CAWSAKDSFYNSPLHF.

J is TRBJ2-7 and V is TRBV6-5; the match to TRBD1 covers 8 bases. The CDR3 contains 15 residues. V shed 6 bases and J 0 bases; nucleotides not matched to a gene: 7. CDR1 and CDR2 from the germline V gene are MNHEY and SVGAGI. The CDR3 protein is CASSARQGSSYEQYF. The CDR3 nucleotides are TGTGCCAGCAGCGCGAGACAGGGGAGCTCCTACGAGCAGTACTTC.

V usage is TRBV30 and J usage is TRBJ1-3; tentative D call: TRBD1 (6 bases). Germline CDR1 and CDR2: GTSNPN and SVGIG (reference sequence). CDR3 length: 13 amino acids. V was cut by 1 base and J by 2 bases, with 6 bases left in between. This CDR3 is CAWSGQAGNTIYF. The CDR3 region has the DNA TGTGCCTGGAGTGGACAGGCTGGAAACACCATATATTTT.